This TCR beta chain was obtained from a study of control samples from healthy donors and cancer patients. Sequenced by immunoSEQ multiplex PCR; TCRdb stores in-frame clones only, minus some. The data hold tens of thousands of clones, with over 65% observed a single time. Germline values: CDR1 LNHDA, CDR2 SQIVND (reference sequence). The length of the CDR3 is 14 residues. Trimming left V 3 bases short and J 0 bases short, with 8 bases between. The chain links TRBV19 to TRBJ1-1; D gene ambiguous. Sequencing was carried out using blood. This receptor was obtained from a middle-aged man in good health. This CDR3 is CASSMAMVNTEAFF. CDR3 DNA: TGTGCCAGTAGTATGGCTATGGTGAACACTGAAGCTTTCTTT.